Following are 16 T cell receptor beta chains from one sample sequenced in a study of blood T cell repertoires in COVID-19. Profiling relied on immunoSEQ multiplex PCR, and the TCRdb table lists in-frame clones only, not all of them. The sample holds approximately 250,000 clones, 84% seen once. Sequenced: peripheral blood. These receptors came from a human donor in a cohort sampled during active COVID-19.

This clone appeared a single time. V usage is TRBV2 and J usage is TRBJ2-1; 10 bases match TRBD2. Germline values: CDR1 SNHLY, CDR2 FYNNEI. With V trimmed by 4 bases and J by 2 bases, 14 bases remained unmatched. This CDR3 has 19 residues. DNA of the CDR3: TGTGCCAGCAGTGGACCTCGAGTTCGGCTAGCGGGAGCCTACAATGAGCAGTTCTTC. This encodes CASSGPRVRLAGAYNEQFF.

This chain joins TRBV29-1 and TRBJ2-1, with 10 bases identical to TRBD2. The junction had 4 bases not matched to a gene; V was cut back by 6 bases and J by 8 bases. The CDR3 is 12 amino acids. CDR1 SQVTM and CDR2 ANQGSEA come from the germline V gene. The CDR3 sequence: CSVQAGGHEQFF. The CDR3, as DNA: TGCAGCGTACAAGCGGGAGGGCATGAGCAGTTCTTC.

The DNA for the CDR3 is TGTGCCAGCAGCGTAGAGTCGGGGGTGGCAGATACGCAGTATTTT. The encoded protein is CASSVESGVADTQYF. V is TRBV9 and J is TRBJ2-3, with D possibly being TRBD2 (6 bases). The CDR3 has 15 amino acids. Germline V gives CDR1 SGDLS, CDR2 YYNGEE. Deletions cut 0 bases from V and 4 bases from J, with 12 bases between.

The table lists this clone with a count of one. V gene TRBV4-3 combines with J gene TRBJ1-6; D is possibly TRBD1 (5 bases). The CDR3 extends over 16 amino acids. Germline V gene lookup returns CDR1 LGHNA and CDR2 YSLEER. V was shortened by 0 bases and J by 7 bases, with 13 bases between the two germline ends. CDR3 bases: TGCGCCAGCAGCCAAGAGTTTGTAGGGGTGAATTCACCCCTCCACTTT. Encoded protein: CASSQEFVGVNSPLHF.

CDR3 bases: TGTGCCAGCACCTCAGGGGGGACAGGGAGTGACGAGCAGTACTTC. Encoded protein: CASTSGGTGSDEQYF. V is TRBV6-5 and J is TRBJ2-7; 9 nucleotides agree with TRBD1. CDR3 length: 15 residues. The germline V gene encodes CDR1 MNHEY and CDR2 SVGAGI. The trim removed 7 bases at V and 5 bases at J, leaving 12 bases unmatched.

This clone was recorded only once. V and J are TRBV5-1 and TRBJ1-6; TRBD1 matches 8 bases. The junction had 12 bases not matched to a gene; V was cut back by 4 bases and J by 9 bases. Germline V gives CDR1 SGHRS, CDR2 YFSETQ. The CDR3 runs 16 residues. This CDR3 reads CASSRSPQGVRSPLHF. The CDR3 coding sequence is TGCGCCAGCAGCCGCTCCCCACAGGGGGTCCGTTCACCCCTCCACTTT. The variable domain in full, completed from reference TRBV5-1 and TRBJ1-6, reads KAGVTQTPRYLIKTRGQQVTLSCSPISGHRSVSWYQQTPGQGLQFLFEYFSETQRNKGNFPGRFSGRQFSNSRSEMNVSTLELGDSALYLCASSRSPQGVRSPLHFGNGTRLTVT.

This sequence joins TRBV7-2 and TRBJ2-2; D gene ambiguous. Germline V gene data show CDR1 as SGHTA and CDR2 as FQGNSA. V lost 5 bases, J lost 2 bases, and 12 bases lay in between. The CDR3 totals 15 residues. For the CDR3, the DNA is TGTGCCAGCAGCCCCTCACCTATTAACACCGGGGAGCTGTTTTTT. This codes for CASSPSPINTGELFF.

The V gene is TRBV9, the J gene TRBJ2-1; D unresolved. The germline V gene has CDR1 SGDLS and CDR2 YYNGEE. Between the trimmed V and J ends, which lost 6 bases and 2 bases, there was a span of 9 bases. The CDR3 runs 13 residues. CDR3 region: CASMAFTYNEQFF. Written as DNA, the CDR3 is TGTGCCAGCATGGCCTTCACCTACAATGAGCAGTTCTTC. Combining the CDR3 with reference TRBV9 and TRBJ2-1 gives the whole variable domain DSGVTQTPKHLITATGQRVTLRCSPRSGDLSVYWYQQSLDQGLQFLIQYYNGEERAKGNILERFSAQQFPDLHSELNLSSLELGDSALYFCASMAFTYNEQFFGPGTRLTVL.

This rearrangement joins TRBV27 to TRBJ2-1, with 8 bases lining up with TRBD2. The CDR3 has 16 residues. Trimming removed 5 bases from V and 7 bases from J; junction bases left unmatched: 13. Germline V gene lookup returns CDR1 MNHEY and CDR2 SMNVEV (reference sequence). CDR3 nucleotide sequence: TGTGCCAGCAGTCCCCCATCTGCGGGAGGTGCGAATGAGCAGTTCTTC. Translation: CASSPPSAGGANEQFF.

The chain's CDR3 is CASSFVQGATSNQPQHF. As DNA, the CDR3 is TGTGCCAGCAGTTTTGTACAGGGGGCGACGAGCAATCAGCCCCAGCATTTT. The J gene is TRBJ1-5, the V gene TRBV28; 9 bases align to TRBD1. The CDR3 runs 17 residues. J gave up 1 base and V 3 bases, and 7 bases lay outside the gene matches. CDR1 is MDHEN, CDR2 SYDVKM, per germline.

The V call is TRBV27, the J call TRBJ2-2; 7 positions agree with TRBD1. The germline V gene encodes CDR1 MNHEY and CDR2 SMNVEV (reference sequence). The CDR3 has 19 residues. V was pared by 2 bases and J by 5 bases, with 17 bases of the junction left unmatched. The CDR3 DNA sequence: TGTGCCAGCAGTTTAATCTCAACCGCGACAGGGTCGGGTACCGGGGAGCTGTTTTTT. Protein sequence: CASSLISTATGSGTGELFF.

This clone was seen a single time. The chain has TRBV11-1 and TRBJ1-6, with TRBD1 matching 7 bases. CDR1 is SGHAT, CDR2 FQDESV, per germline (reference sequence). CDR3 length: 15 amino acids. Trimming at V came to 5 bases and at J to 6 bases, leaving 7 bases not matched to a gene. The CDR3 loop reads CASSTGTVLNSPLHF. Here the CDR3 DNA reads TGTGCCAGCAGCACCGGGACAGTCCTTAATTCACCCCTCCACTTT.

To note about this clone: Other nucleotide sequences in the sample specify the same CDR3. CDR3 DNA sequence: TGCAGCGTTGAAGGACAGGGGGCCTACGAGCAGTACTTC. This encodes CSVEGQGAYEQYF. The chain employs TRBV29-1 and TRBJ2-7; 9 bases fit TRBD1. The germline V gene encodes CDR1 SQVTM and CDR2 ANQGSEA. V gave up 1 base and J gave up 2 bases; unmatched junction bases: 0. The CDR3 runs to 13 residues.

The chain has TRBV19 and TRBJ1-1, with 7 bases fitting TRBD1. Germline lookup yields CDR1 LNHDA and CDR2 SQIVND (reference sequence). This CDR3 has 14 amino acids. Trimming at V came to 3 bases and at J to 1 base, leaving 2 bases not matched to a gene. CDR3 nucleotide sequence: TGTGCCAGTAGTATGGACAGGACGAACACTGAAGCTTTCTTT. Protein: CASSMDRTNTEAFF.

The chain uses TRBV6-5 and TRBJ2-7; D is unresolved. Germline CDR1 reads MNHEY; CDR2 reads SVGAGI. Trimming removed 8 bases from V and 2 bases from J, with 13 bases in between. The CDR3 spans 13 residues. The chain's CDR3 is CASSLGSTYEQYF. The DNA for the CDR3 is TGTGCCAGCTCCCTAGGCTCGACCTACGAGCAGTACTTC.

The genes are TRBV15 and TRBJ1-2; 8 positions agree with TRBD1. The CDR3 sequence is 15 residues long. V lost 4 bases and J lost 1; bases outside the gene matches: 5. Germline CDR1 LNHNV, CDR2 YYDKDF (reference sequence). The CDR3, as DNA: TGTGCCACCAGCAAAAACAGGGGGAATAACTATGGCTACACCTTC. It codes for CATSKNRGNNYGYTF.